This TCR beta chain was sequenced in a study of OX40 agonist ivuxolimab in advanced cancers. Study in general: There were three patients with partial responses, one having hepatocellular carcinoma and two cutaneous melanoma. Findings and caveats of the study: Some patients who did not respond also had low normalized T-cell clonal expansion. It was not determined which antigens were specifically recognized by the peripheral T cells that had undergone clonal expansion.

This clone has more than one count but fewer than ten. Its antigen is undetermined. Using immunoSEQ multiplex PCR, the repertoire was profiled, and TCRdb retains in-frame clones only, with some absent. The repertoire includes roughly 80,000 clones, 86% of them detected once, and 6.5% to 7.5% sits in the top ten. Sample: CD4+ or CD8+ T cells sorted from blood, taken in a trial of the OX40 agonist ivuxolimab. This clonotype was obtained from an adult with an advanced solid tumor such as melanoma, head and neck, liver or kidney cancer.

The CDR3 protein is CASYRPGSNQPQHF. In DNA, the CDR3 is TGTGCCAGCTATCGACCAGGGAGCAATCAGCCCCAGCATTTT. The chain employs TRBV7-2 and TRBJ1-5; TRBD1 is a possible D gene (5 bases). Between the trimmed V and J ends, which lost 8 bases and 1 base, there was a span of 12 bases. The V gene's germline CDR1 is SGHTA and CDR2 FQGNSA. The CDR3 is made up of 14 amino acids.